These 22 T cell receptor beta chains came from one sample sequenced in a study of cytomegalovirus exposure and HLA in healthy donors. PCR involved 60 Vbeta and 13 Jbeta primers. Data came from immunoSEQ multiplex PCR; TCRdb stores just in-frame clones and leaves some out. This sample has under 200,000 clones, with 85% found just once. The sample was PBMCs. The receptors stem from a woman between 45 and 60 years old in good health and CMV-seronegative.

This clone has a single count. The chain carries TRBV5-6 and TRBJ2-5; TRBD1 is a possible D gene (5 bases). V shed 4 bases and J shed 4 bases, with 14 bases lying between them. The CDR3 totals 14 residues. CDR1 is SGHDT, CDR2 YYEEEE, per germline. The CDR3 here is CASSRGWGGETQYF. For the CDR3, the DNA is TGTGCCAGCAGCAGGGGTTGGGGCGGAGAGACCCAGTACTTC.

The chain carries TRBV7-2 and TRBJ2-7; D is possibly TRBD2 (6 bases). Per the germline V gene, CDR1 is SGHTA and CDR2 is FQGNSA. Trimming removed 5 bases from V and 2 bases from J, with 13 bases in between. The CDR3 has 14 residues. The DNA of the CDR3 is TGTGCCAGCAGCCCGACCGGGGGTGCCTACGAGCAGTACTTC. This sequence encodes CASSPTGGAYEQYF.

This clone has a single count. The J gene is TRBJ1-4, the V gene TRBV30; TRBD1 aligns across 9 bases. V dropped 6 bases and J dropped 9; count of bases not matched to a gene: 8. CDR1 is GTSNPN and CDR2 is SVGIG in the germline V gene (reference sequence). The CDR3 sequence is 13 residues long. DNA of the CDR3: TGTGCCTGCCCGACAGGGGGTATGAAAAAACTGTTTTTT. It encodes CACPTGGMKKLFF.

This clone was found a few times. The V gene is TRBV5-4, the J gene TRBJ2-1, with unresolved D. Germline-derived CDR1 and CDR2 are SGHNT and YYREEE (reference sequence). The length of the CDR3 is 13 residues. Trimming stripped 5 bases from V and 6 bases from J, with 12 bases between. The CDR3 nucleotides are TGTGCCAGCAGTGTGACACTCGGCAATGAGCAGTTCTTC. Translating it yields CASSVTLGNEQFF. The complete variable domain, with remaining parts taken from reference TRBV5-4 and TRBJ2-1, reads ETGVTQSPTHLIKTRGQQVTLRCSSQSGHNTVSWYQQALGQGPQFIFQYYREEENGRGNFPPRFSGLQFPNYSSELNVNALELDDSALYLCASSVTLGNEQFFGPGTRLTVL.

As for this clone: The junction and the germline gene differ at one end; a read error may be behind it. The chain carries TRBV7-9 and TRBJ2-2; the match to TRBD2 covers 9 bases. The germline V gene has CDR1 SEHNR and CDR2 FQNEAQ (reference sequence). The CDR3 has 19 residues. The CDR3: CSSSSTLSSGKGNTGELFF. Here the CDR3 DNA reads TGTTCCAGCAGCTCTACCTTATCTAGCGGGAAGGGAAACACCGGGGAGCTGTTTTTT.

The chain recombines TRBV10-3 with TRBJ2-3; no firm D call. CDR1 and CDR2 (germline): ENHRY, SYGVKD. The CDR3 contains 12 residues. Trimming took 5 bases from V and 0 from J, leaving 3 bases between them. CDR3 sequence (DNA): TGTGCCATCAGTTCTAGCACAGATACGCAGTATTTT. It codes for CAISSSTDTQYF.

CDR3 region: CASSLALYNQPQHF. The CDR3 DNA follows: TGTGCCAGCAGCTTAGCTCTGTACAATCAGCCCCAGCATTTT. The rearrangement joins TRBV7-2 to TRBJ1-5; D is unclear. Germline CDR1 is SGHTA and CDR2 is FQGNSA. The CDR3 has 14 amino acids. V lost 0 bases and J 3 bases, leaving 6 bases between the germline ends.

A remark on this clone: One junction end does not reproduce the germline sequence, and a read error may be involved. This rearrangement joins TRBV25-1 to TRBJ1-2; 7 bases map to TRBD1. CDR3 size: 16 residues. CDR1 and CDR2 from the germline V gene are MGHDK and SYGVNS. CDR3: CASRRGQRNYGYGYTF. The CDR3 DNA reads TGTGCCAGCAGGAGGGGACAGAGGAACTATGGCTATGGTTACACCTTC.

The DNA for the CDR3 is TGTGCCAGCACCCGGACAACGACTTCCTACGAGCAGTACTTC. This codes for CASTRTTTSYEQYF. The J gene is TRBJ2-7, the V gene TRBV28; TRBD1 might be the D (5 bases). The CDR3 length is 14 residues. Germline V gives CDR1 MDHEN, CDR2 SYDVKM. V lost 7 bases, J lost 1 base, and 14 bases lay in between.

This chain connects TRBV7-9 to TRBJ2-7; 9 bases agree with TRBD2. The trim removed 2 bases at V and 5 bases at J, leaving 4 bases unmatched. Germline lookup yields CDR1 SEHNR and CDR2 FQNEAQ (reference sequence). CDR3 length: 14 amino acids. The CDR3 sequence: CASSLTGTSNEQYF. CDR3 nucleotide sequence: TGTGCCAGCAGCTTAACCGGGACTAGCAACGAGCAGTACTTC.

V is TRBV6-6 and J is TRBJ2-3; 8 bases are shared with TRBD1. V was pared by 5 bases and J by 3 bases, with 7 bases of the junction left unmatched. Looked up from germline, CDR1 is MNHNY and CDR2 is SVGAGI (reference sequence). The CDR3 has 15 amino acids. In DNA, the CDR3 is TGTGCCAGCAGTCCTCTCACAGGGGGAACAGATACGCAGTATTTT. Protein product: CASSPLTGGTDTQYF.

V is TRBV30 and J is TRBJ2-5; 12 nucleotides align to TRBD2. The germline CDR1 and CDR2 sequences are GTSNPN and SVGIG (reference sequence). The length of the CDR3 is 17 residues. After removal of 1 base from V and 4 bases from J, the junction contained 10 bases not matched to a gene. CDR3 sequence reads: CAWSGTSGRRLTETQYF. DNA for the CDR3: TGTGCCTGGAGTGGAACTAGCGGGAGGAGATTAACAGAGACCCAGTACTTC. The full variable domain, in which reference TRBV30 and TRBJ2-5 provide the parts outside the CDR3, is SQTIHQWPATLVQPVGSPLSLECTVEGTSNPNLYWYRQAAGRGLQLLFYSVGIGQISSEVPQNLSASRPQDRQFILSSKKLLLSDSGFYLCAWSGTSGRRLTETQYFGPGTRLLVL.

This chain joins TRBV7-7 and TRBJ2-2, with D hard to call. This CDR3 is 13 amino acids long. CDR1 SSHAT and CDR2 FNYEAQ come from the germline V gene (reference sequence). V shed 5 bases and J shed 5 bases, with 9 bases lying between them. The CDR3 bases are TGTGCCAGCAGCCCAGAGAGGACCGGGGAGCTGTTTTTT. Its protein is CASSPERTGELFF.

The chain combines TRBV30 with TRBJ2-7; 7 positions agree with TRBD1. V gave up 5 bases and J gave up 0 bases; unmatched junction bases: 7. Per the germline V gene, CDR1 is GTSNPN and CDR2 is SVGIG (reference sequence). The CDR3 consists of 14 residues. The CDR3 region is CAWVGTGVSYEQYF. The CDR3 region has the DNA TGTGCCTGGGTTGGAACAGGGGTCTCCTACGAGCAGTACTTC.

V and J are TRBV10-3 and TRBJ2-1; D might be TRBD2 (5 bases). Between the trimmed V and J ends, which lost 2 bases and 5 bases, there was a span of 10 bases. The CDR3 is 14 amino acids. Germline CDR1 reads ENHRY; CDR2 reads SYGVKD. The CDR3 DNA reads TGTGCCATCAGTGAGGAGGACTTAAACAATGAGCAGTTCTTC. This codes for CAISEEDLNNEQFF.

The genes are TRBV28 and TRBJ1-1; D perhaps matches TRBD1 (5 bases). From germline, CDR1 is MDHEN and CDR2 SYDVKM. The CDR3 is made up of 12 amino acids. V gave up 6 bases and J gave up 3 bases, with 8 bases separating them. The CDR3 spells CASSWGDTEAFF. CDR3 sequence (DNA): TGTGCCAGCAGCTGGGGGGACACTGAAGCTTTCTTT. The full variable domain, rest sourced from reference TRBV28 and TRBJ1-1, is DVKVTQSSRYLVKRTGEKVFLECVQDMDHENMFWYRQDPGLGLRLIYFSYDVKMKEKGDIPEGYSVSREKKERFSLILESASTNQTSMYLCASSWGDTEAFFGQGTRLTVV.

The V and J genes are TRBV5-8 and TRBJ1-1, with D perhaps TRBD1 (6 bases). The CDR3 runs to 14 residues. Germline CDR1 and CDR2: SGHTS and YDEGEE. The V end lost 6 bases, the J end lost 4 bases, and 16 bases lay between the germline ends. As DNA, the CDR3 is TGTGCCAGCAAACCCCAGGGGTCGAGCACTGAAGCTTTCTTT. It specifies CASKPQGSSTEAFF.

The V gene is TRBV2, the J gene TRBJ2-6; D gene ambiguous. Trimming took 7 bases from V and 1 from J, leaving 8 bases between them. From germline, CDR1 is SNHLY and CDR2 FYNNEI. The CDR3 consists of 14 residues. This CDR3 reads CASIALSGANVLTF. The CDR3 DNA follows: TGTGCCAGCATAGCCTTATCTGGGGCCAACGTCCTGACTTTC.

The chain couples TRBV5-1 to TRBJ1-1; possibly TRBD1 for D (6 bases). The germline gives CDR1 SGHRS, CDR2 YFSETQ. The CDR3 consists of 18 residues. The V gene lost 0 bases and the J gene lost 1 base, with 19 bases spanning the gap. Here the CDR3 reads CASSLVGRGRGSNTEAFF. CDR3 bases: TGCGCCAGCAGCTTGGTGGGAAGGGGCAGGGGTTCGAACACTGAAGCTTTCTTT.

CDR3 in DNA: TGTGCCAGCAGCTTCAGGGGGATGTATGGCTACACCTTC. It translates to CASSFRGMYGYTF. The chain joins TRBV5-4 to TRBJ1-2; 7 bases are shared with TRBD1. The CDR3 loop spans 13 amino acids. Losses at the gene ends were 2 bases for V and 5 bases for J; bases not matched to a gene: 3. Per the germline V gene, CDR1 is SGHNT and CDR2 is YYREEE (reference sequence).

This clone has a handful of counts. The chain is built from TRBV27 and TRBJ2-5; possibly TRBD2 for D (6 bases). From germline, CDR1 is MNHEY and CDR2 SMNVEV (reference sequence). The CDR3 sequence is 16 residues long. With 0 bases removed from V and 5 bases from J, the gap between germline ends came to 16 bases. The CDR3 DNA reads TGTGCCAGCAGTTTATCTGCCGGGGGTGGGCGGGAGACCCAGTACTTC. It specifies CASSLSAGGGRETQYF.

The chain couples TRBV2 to TRBJ1-1; D not resolved. Trimming took off 4 bases at V and 2 bases at J, with 11 bases between the two ends. From germline, CDR1 is SNHLY and CDR2 FYNNEI. The CDR3 is 14 amino acids. The CDR3 bases are TGTGCCAGCAGTGGTCGAGGCAGAAACACTGAAGCTTTCTTT. This encodes CASSGRGRNTEAFF.